This T cell receptor beta chain was obtained from a study of blood T cell repertoires in COVID-19. Generated by immunoSEQ multiplex PCR, the TCRdb table keeps only in-frame clones and is missing some. The sample consists of some 140,000 clones, roughly four fifths of them appearing once. V was pared by 4 bases and J by 2 bases, with 1 base of the junction left unmatched. CDR1 MNHEY and CDR2 SMNVEV come from the germline V gene (reference sequence). This CDR3 has 15 amino acids. The study counted Cohort 3 donors as recovered given two negative PCRs, clearance, or symptom resolution. This TCR came from a man under 40 who had recovered from COVID-19. The specimen was PBMCs or T cells enriched from blood (not recorded which). This sequence joins TRBV27 and TRBJ2-2, with 10 nucleotides matching TRBD1. In DNA, the CDR3 is TGTGCCAGCAGTTGGGACAGGGGTAACACCGGGGAGCTGTTTTTT. Encoded protein: CASSWDRGNTGELFF.